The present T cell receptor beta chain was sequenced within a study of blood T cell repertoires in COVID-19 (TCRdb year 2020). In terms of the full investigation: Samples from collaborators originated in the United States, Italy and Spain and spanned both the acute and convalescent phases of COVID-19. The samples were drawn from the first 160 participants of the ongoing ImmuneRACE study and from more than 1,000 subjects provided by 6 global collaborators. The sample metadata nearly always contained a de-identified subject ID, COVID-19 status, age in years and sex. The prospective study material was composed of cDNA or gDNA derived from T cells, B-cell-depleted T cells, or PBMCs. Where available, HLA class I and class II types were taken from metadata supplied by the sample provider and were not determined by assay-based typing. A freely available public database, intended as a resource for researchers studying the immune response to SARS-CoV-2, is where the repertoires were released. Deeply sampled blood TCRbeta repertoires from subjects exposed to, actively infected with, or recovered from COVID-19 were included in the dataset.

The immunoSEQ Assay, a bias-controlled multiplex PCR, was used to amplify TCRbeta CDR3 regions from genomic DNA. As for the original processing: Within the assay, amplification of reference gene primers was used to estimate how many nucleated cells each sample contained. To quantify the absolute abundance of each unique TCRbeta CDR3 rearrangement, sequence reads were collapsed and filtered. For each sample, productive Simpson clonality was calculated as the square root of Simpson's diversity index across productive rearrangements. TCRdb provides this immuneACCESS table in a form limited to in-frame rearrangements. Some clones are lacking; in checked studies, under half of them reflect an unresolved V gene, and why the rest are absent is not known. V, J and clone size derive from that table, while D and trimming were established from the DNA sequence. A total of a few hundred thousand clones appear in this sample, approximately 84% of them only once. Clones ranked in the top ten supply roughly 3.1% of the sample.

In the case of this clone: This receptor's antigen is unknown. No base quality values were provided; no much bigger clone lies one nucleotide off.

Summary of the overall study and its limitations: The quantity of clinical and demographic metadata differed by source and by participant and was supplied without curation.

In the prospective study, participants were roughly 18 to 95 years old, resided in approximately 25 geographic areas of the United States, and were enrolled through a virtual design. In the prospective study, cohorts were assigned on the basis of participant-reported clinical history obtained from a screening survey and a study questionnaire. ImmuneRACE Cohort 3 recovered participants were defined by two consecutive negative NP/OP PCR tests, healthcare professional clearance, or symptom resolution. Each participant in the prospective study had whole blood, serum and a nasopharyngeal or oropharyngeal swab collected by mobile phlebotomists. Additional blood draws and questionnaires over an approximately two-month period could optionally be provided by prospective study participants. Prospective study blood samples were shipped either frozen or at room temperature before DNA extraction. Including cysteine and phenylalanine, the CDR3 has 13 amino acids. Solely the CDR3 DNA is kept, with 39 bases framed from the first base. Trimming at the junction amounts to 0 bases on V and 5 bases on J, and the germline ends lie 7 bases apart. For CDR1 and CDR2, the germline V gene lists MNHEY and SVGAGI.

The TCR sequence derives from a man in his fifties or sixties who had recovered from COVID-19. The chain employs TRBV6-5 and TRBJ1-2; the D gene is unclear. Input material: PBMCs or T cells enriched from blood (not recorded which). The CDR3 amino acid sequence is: CASSYSPVYGYTF. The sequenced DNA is TGTGCCAGCAGTTACTCCCCAGTTTATGGCTACACCTTC.